The rows below give T cell receptor beta chains drawn from one sample of a study of blood T cell repertoires in COVID-19. Sequenced by immunoSEQ multiplex PCR; TCRdb stores in-frame clones only, minus some. The table records 300,000 to 350,000 clones, around 82% of them present only once. Sequenced input: peripheral blood. The receptor set was obtained from a man aged 30 to 45 with active or convalescent COVID-19. Both conserved end residues are part of each CDR3. Each record gives: J gene, V gene, CDR3 protein.

TRBJ2-1,TRBV11-3,CASSYPSGAYNEQFF
TRBJ1-6,TRBV7-2,CASSGNRENSYNSPLHF
TRBJ1-3,TRBV14,CASSRGGGGGNTIYF
TRBJ2-1,TRBV6-5,CASSGGGGKQFF
TRBJ2-1,TRBV7-2,CASRSTSDEQFF
TRBJ2-7,TRBV7-9,CASSYTGIGEQYF
TRBJ1-2,TRBV6-5,CASRNEVNYGYTF
TRBJ1-1,TRBV6-2/TRBV6-3,CASSFPGRAGTEAFF
TRBJ2-7,TRBV11-2,CASSWDRVDEQYF
TRBJ2-2,TRBV5-1,CASSPPGAGGSGELFF
TRBJ1-4,TRBV29-1,CSVGETGETEKLFF
TRBJ2-7,TRBV3-1/TRBV3-2,CASSQDLIAGGGEQYF
TRBJ1-4,TRBV7-2,CASSLSPPGTGNEKLFF
TRBJ1-4,TRBV3-1/TRBV3-2,CASSSDRWATNEKLFF
TRBJ2-1,TRBV7-2,CASSLFVGVYNEQFF
TRBJ1-1,TRBV7-3,CASSLLSRGEAFF
TRBJ2-5,TRBV5-4,CASSLAPGLAGALQETQYF
TRBJ2-1,TRBV24-1,CATSGGLAGVYEQFF
TRBJ2-7,TRBV5-1,CASSQGQATYEQYF
TRBJ2-2,TRBV4-2,CASSKRQVSNTGELFF
TRBJ2-3,TRBV7-9,CASSSPRAGGRLDTQYF
TRBJ2-1,TRBV11-3,CASSTGTSGRNNEQFF
TRBJ2-1,TRBV27,CASSLYQGDNEQFF
TRBJ1-4,TRBV28,CASSPGQGTNEKLFF
TRBJ2-7,TRBV28,CASGLAGRGDEQYF
TRBJ2-7,TRBV30,CAWSPGQGEQYF
TRBJ2-5,TRBV6-5,CASSLAGGLQETQYF
TRBJ1-2,TRBV23-1,CASSQREAPNYGYTF
TRBJ1-5,TRBV21-1,CASTTLDRANSNQPQHF
TRBJ1-1,TRBV29-1,CSVDRGRNTEAFF
TRBJ1-5,TRBV6-6,CASSYVGARSNQPQHF
TRBJ1-5,TRBV6-1,CASSESGGWQPQHF
TRBJ1-1,TRBV3-1/TRBV3-2,CASSTGTGGGGTEAFF
TRBJ1-2,TRBV12-3/TRBV12-4,CASSTGQVGYTF
TRBJ2-1,TRBV7-9,CASSLGAGASYNEQFF
TRBJ1-2,TRBV30,CAWSVQSGRYTF
TRBJ2-1,TRBV3-1/TRBV3-2,CASSQDTTPRNEQFF